Here is one TCR beta chain with its context. The data stem from a study of blood T cell repertoires in COVID-19. For the study at large: Samples representing acute and convalescent COVID-19 were sourced from the United States, Italy and Spain.

This CDR3 comprises 14 residues. In germline, CDR1 is SGHDN, CDR2 FVKESK. V lost 8 bases and J 4 bases, leaving 16 bases between the germline ends. Assay used: immunoSEQ multiplex PCR; TCRdb lists only in-frame clones, some missing. The table records tens of thousands of clones, around 87% of them present only once. This clonotype originated in a human donor in a cohort sampled during active COVID-19. V is TRBV14 and J is TRBJ2-3; tentative D call: TRBD1 (6 bases). Input material: peripheral blood. CDR3 nucleotides: TGTGCCAGCGGAGGACAGATAGGCTCAGATACGCAGTATTTT. Translating gives CASGGQIGSDTQYF.